Listed below are T cell receptor beta chains from one sample, sequenced in a study of breast tumors, draining lymph nodes, adjacent tissues. MiXCR, run by TCRdb on the multiplex PCR reads, gives a single entry per CDR3 protein. The sample consists of about 300,000 distinct CDR3 sequences, 30% of them appearing once. The source material was axillary lymph node tissue. The receptor source for this set is a female donor with breast cancer. Some clones in this sample may be carry-over from other donors' samples. The CDR3 runs from the conserved cysteine through the conserved F or W. The order of the fields is CDR3 length, D gene, V gene, J gene, CDR3 protein. A D gene is named only where the DNA matches it firmly.

15	.	TRBV5-1	TRBJ2-2	CASSRTRGDTGELFF
15	TRBD2	TRBV9	TRBJ2-1	CASSVELAGKNEQFF
12	.	TRBV9	TRBJ2-1	CARTGAYNEQFF
14	TRBD1	TRBV20-1	TRBJ1-4	CSARDQAGGEKLFF
15	TRBD1	TRBV7-9	TRBJ1-2	CASTQTGTGNYGYPF
16	.	TRBV7-3	TRBJ2-6	CASSPQGVPGANVLTF
15	.	TRBV12-3/TRBV12-4	TRBJ1-6	CASSFGVMDNSPLHF
16	.	TRBV19	TRBJ2-2	CASLGSTAISTGELFF
15	.	TRBV3-1	TRBJ1-5	CASSTGTVGNQPQHF
15	.	TRBV2	TRBJ2-2	CASEQGCANTGELFF
11	.	TRBV30	TRBJ1-1	CAWSPTRVTFF
14	.	TRBV5-1	TRBJ2-4	CASSMGLDVNIQYF
17	TRBD2	TRBV4-1	TRBJ2-3	CASSRRLAGQQGDTQYF
14	.	TRBV15	TRBJ2-5	CATSIDRRGETQYF
14	.	TRBV7-8	TRBJ2-2	CASSLAGGVGELFF
16	TRBD2	TRBV7-3	TRBJ2-5	CASSPTLLASQETQYF
16	.	TRBV24-1	TRBJ2-1	CATSARTGTPNNEQFF
15	TRBD2	TRBV20-1	TRBJ2-1	CSAREGLAGVDEQFF
13	TRBD1	TRBV2	TRBJ1-2	CASSVGRGNGYTF
18	TRBD1	TRBV12-3/TRBV12-4	TRBJ2-3	CASSRDRGLPPTTDTQYF
16	TRBD2	TRBV29-1	TRBJ2-7	CSVKLGTSGETGEQYF
16	TRBD2	TRBV6-5	TRBJ2-2	CASSYKAGGITGELFF
14	TRBD2	TRBV5-8	TRBJ2-1	CASSGLAAYNEQFF
13	.	TRBV7-2	TRBJ2-1	CASSFSSGSEQFF
20	TRBD2	TRBV11-2	TRBJ2-2	CASSSWTSGRSDRNTGELFF
11	.	TRBV12-3/TRBV12-4	TRBJ2-7	CASSRRYEQCF
14	.	TRBV19	TRBJ1-3	CASSIRGRGNTIYF
9	.	TRBV5-4	TRBJ2-7	CANHYEQYF